The 2 T cell receptor beta chains below all came from one sample that was sequenced in a study of CD8 T cells in ankylosing spondylitis. These receptors' antigens are unknown. The study's findings and limits: One TCR beta motif, made up of about 8 highly homologous variants, appeared characteristic of ankylosing spondylitis blood.

TCRdb reprocessed the 5' RACE reads via MiXCR and lists one record per CDR3 protein. The table shows 500,000 to 550,000 distinct CDR3 sequences, with approximately 12% occurring only once. What was sequenced was blood, either unsorted or a sorted T cell fraction (not recorded which). The receptors originated from a male donor with ankylosing spondylitis.

This clonotype came up a few times. This sequence joins TRBV4-2 and TRBJ2-2, with 11 bases fitting TRBD2. Germline CDR1 LGHNA, CDR2 YNFKEQ. This CDR3 is built from 19 residues. With V trimmed by 1 base and J by 1 base, 8 bases remained unmatched. The CDR3 loop is CASSQVPAGTSGNTGELFF. CDR3 nucleotides: TGTGCCAGCAGCCAAGTGCCCGCTGGGACTAGCGGGAACACCGGGGAGCTGTTTTTT.

J is TRBJ2-2 and V is TRBV7-9; D is perhaps TRBD2 (6 bases). The germline gives CDR1 SEHNR, CDR2 FQNEAQ (reference sequence). The CDR3 consists of 16 residues. Trimming pared 4 bases from V and 1 base from J, leaving 13 bases between. The CDR3 region is CASSSRGTQNTGELFF. CDR3 nucleotide sequence: TGTGCCAGCAGCTCCCGTGGGACTCAGAACACCGGGGAGCTGTTTTTT.